This T cell receptor (beta chain) is from a study of T cell responses to AZD1222 COVID-19 vaccine (dated by TCRdb to about 2021). Looking at the study overall: A total of 233 trial participants underwent TCR sequencing, of whom nearly 210 received two doses of AZD1222 and about 25 received two doses of the MenACWY control vaccine. Trial participants were enrolled by age into subgroups of 18-55, 56-69 and 70-plus years, and around 150, 28 and 57 TCR-sequenced participants, respectively, were included in these subgroups. The full study reports these points: The 56-69-year group was small, and its depth increase did not reach significance, likely because of low power. Conclusions about previously exposed vaccinees are limited because only six or seven AZD1222 recipients were SARS-CoV-2 seropositive at baseline. Nearly half of unique spike-specific TCRs reportedly recognized epitopes outside regions mutated in the B.1.351 and B.1.1.7 variants. A significant rise in spike-specific TCR breadth and depth was observed after two AZD1222 doses relative to day 0 and relative to MenACWY recipients. Most participants were white British and females outnumbered males, and the authors suggested that clonal diversity may have been underestimated. Because no day 14 peak-response samples were available, repertoires were characterized only after the peak T cell response. The whole spike protein was spanned by vaccine-associated CD4 TCRs, and dominant responses were seen in regions 160-218 and 743-854.

CDR1 and CDR2 (MNHEY, SVGEGT) derive from the germline V gene. Including cysteine and phenylalanine, the CDR3 has 11 amino acids. The CDR3 DNA has 33 bases and is translated from base 1. The CDR3 regions of human TCRbeta chains were subjected to immunosequencing. The original pipeline was this. Repertoire TCRs were matched against a reference library of SARS-CoV-2-specific TCRs generated with the MIRA antigen-specificity platform. Breadth was defined as the fraction of unique TCRs that were SARS-CoV-2-associated, and depth was defined as the fraction of total T cells that were SARS-CoV-2-associated. Each spike-specific TCR was assigned to its reactive spike region and to a CD4 or CD8 class using the MIRA data. Log10-transformed breadth and depth values were compared by one-way ANOVA with Sidak's multiple comparisons tests. In its TCRdb copy, this immuneACCESS table keeps in-frame sequences only and misses some clones. Where compared with another copy, unresolved V genes explain less than half of these, and the others have no known cause. That table gives V, J and clone size, and the DNA gave D and trimming. The sample table contains 130,000 or so clones; only one count was recorded for 92% of them. Roughly 3.9% of the sample is in the top ten clones.

Interpreted using the paper, the time point label stands for: about 28 days (+/-7) after the second vaccine dose. AZD1222 recipients given second doses at about 4 weeks or at about 12 weeks were pooled, since spike-specific TCR depth and breadth were not found to differ between the two schedules. The vaccinee samples were drawn from two UK trials, COV001 and COV002, one of which was a single-blind randomized controlled phase 2/3 trial testing AZD1222 (ChAdOx1 nCoV-19) in healthy adults. Trial participant PBMC samples were collected at day 0 and day 28 after the second dose for TCRbeta chain sequencing. Comment on this clone: Its antigen is unknown. At one end the junction does not follow the germline gene, possibly because of a read error.

The source was peripheral blood, collected 28 days after the second AZD1222 dose. This TCR came from an adult who received the AZD1222 COVID-19 vaccine. This chain is built from TRBV6-2 or TRBV6-3 and TRBJ1-2, and perhaps TRBD1 as D gene, on 5 matching bases. The CDR3 protein sequence reads: CASSHGRAIAF. DNA sequence: TGTGCCAGCAGCCACGGCAGGGCAATCGCCTTC.